This T cell receptor (beta chain) stems from a study of blood T cell repertoires in COVID-19. Overall study context: From T cells, B-cell-depleted T cells, or PBMCs came the material, which was cDNA or gDNA.

Seattle patients were enrolled while actively infected and followed longitudinally. Germline V gene data show CDR1 as KGHSH and CDR2 as LQKENI. The CDR3 loop spans 15 amino acids. V was trimmed by 5 bases and J by 4 bases, leaving 17 bases between them. Original methodology: How many nucleated cells were present was estimated from reference gene primer amplification. This table comes from immunoSEQ multiplex PCR, and its TCRdb copy is limited to in-frame clones, with some not included. Clonal size and the V and J genes are those of that table, whereas D and trimming came from the DNA. The repertoire holds about 410,000 clones, with about nine tenths as singletons.

Sequenced input: peripheral blood. This sequence joins TRBV18 and TRBJ1-1; maybe TRBD1 (5 bases). This receptor was identified in a woman between 40 and 50 years old with COVID-19, enrolled during active disease. As DNA, the CDR3 is TGTGCCAGCTCAGCGCCAGGCAGGGTGTCCACTGAAGCTTTCTTT. This codes for CASSAPGRVSTEAFF.